This TCR beta chain came from a study of vaccination and CD4 T cells after COVID-19. The CDR3 totals 14 residues. The V and J ends lost 4 bases and 5 bases, in that order; junction bases with no gene match: 7. Germline V gene data show CDR1 as SGHRS and CDR2 as YFSETQ. About this clonotype itself: Its target is not known.

This sample's treatment: roughly 10-day PBMC culture with coronavirus spike peptide pools or control peptides (ViraFEST assay). Oncomine TCR Beta short-read sequencing was applied to DNA from cultured CD4+ T cells. TCRdb recomputed calls from the PCR reads with MiXCR, one row per CDR3 protein. The sample includes about 17,000 distinct CDR3 sequences, under 30% of them seen just once. The V and J genes are TRBV5-1 and TRBJ2-7; 9 bases agree with TRBD1. The sample consisted of cultured CD4+ T cells from blood. The clonotype comes from a human donor with COVID-19. CDR3 residues: CASSRDRERDEQYF. In DNA, the CDR3 is TGCGCCAGCAGCCGGGACAGGGAAAGGGACGAGCAGTACTTC.